This TCR beta chain was recovered during a study of TIL therapy for anti-PD-1-resistant metastatic lung cancer. The wider study: Tumors were harvested before any PD-1/PD-L1 blockade. Median patient age was about 56, ranging about 38-80 years.

General study findings and limits: Patients were highly selected, enriched for treatment-naive, never-smoker and oncogene-addicted cases.

Specified time point: pre-treatment sample, taken before nivolumab and TIL therapy. Enrollment ran from October 2017 to early 2020. The immunoSEQ assay was v3. Sequenced by immunoSEQ multiplex PCR; TCRdb stores in-frame clones only, minus some. Of 9,000 to 15,000 clones in the sample, approximately 80% were seen once. On this clone: Antigen specificity is unknown.

Looked up from germline, CDR1 is PRHDT and CDR2 is FYEKMQ (reference sequence). The trim removed 6 bases at V and 4 bases at J, leaving 17 bases unmatched. There are 18 residues in the CDR3. The sequences come from blood, collected at baseline. The chain employs TRBV13 and TRBJ2-2; 7 bases are a match to TRBD2. The TCR originated in a person aged 25 to 80 with non-small cell lung cancer. The CDR3 region is CASRDSRPWRESTGELFF. CDR3 DNA sequence: TGTGCCAGCAGAGATAGCCGGCCCTGGCGGGAGAGCACCGGGGAGCTGTTTTTT.